What follows are 17 T cell receptor beta chains derived from one specimen sequenced in a study of identical twins. TCRdb reprocessed the 5' RACE reads via MiXCR and lists one record per CDR3 protein. The table has hundreds of thousands of distinct CDR3 sequences, over 5% seen once. Sequencing used naive T cells sorted from blood. The receptors were sampled from a young man in good health.

This clonotype was observed at least ten times. The rearrangement joins TRBV21-1 to TRBJ1-5. TRBV21-1 is annotated as a pseudogene. The CDR3 sequence is 13 residues long. The CDR3, as DNA: TGTGCCAGCAGCACTACAGAGAATCAGCCCCAGCATTTT. Translation: CASSTTENQPQHF.

This clonotype was observed many times. The chain employs TRBV20-1 and TRBJ2-1; possibly TRBD2 for D (5 bases). Germline V lookup: CDR1 DFQATT, CDR2 SNEGSKA (reference sequence). The V and J ends lost 5 bases and 8 bases respectively, with 7 bases between them. The length of the CDR3 is 10 residues. CDR3 coding DNA: TGCAGTGCTCGAGGGCATGAGCAGTTCTTC. Amino acids: CSARGHEQFF.

J is TRBJ2-3 and V is TRBV6-1; TRBD2 matches at 10 bases. J lost 6 bases, V lost 11 bases, and 11 bases had no gene match. Per germline, CDR1 MNHNS and CDR2 SASEGT. The CDR3 has 14 residues. The CDR3 DNA sequence: TGTGCCTGCCGTAGCGGGAGGTTAGCGGATACGCAGTATTTT. Translating it yields CACRSGRLADTQYF.

This chain uses TRBV7-2 with TRBJ2-7, with 8 positions matching TRBD1. V was pared by 1 base and J by 4 bases, with 6 bases of the junction left unmatched. Germline V CDR1 and CDR2: SGHTA, FQGNSA. The CDR3 spans 15 residues. The CDR3, as DNA: TGTGCCAGCAGCTTAGGGACAGGGATGGGATACGAGCAGTACGTC. It codes for CASSLGTGMGYEQYV.

In this sample, this clonotype turned up a few times. In DNA, the CDR3 is TGTGCCAGCAGCTTAGAAAAACTAGCGGGGGTGGGGGAGACCCAGTACTTC. Its protein is CASSLEKLAGVGETQYF. The J gene is TRBJ2-5, the V gene TRBV11-2; 11 bases line up with TRBD2. The germline CDR1 and CDR2 sequences are SGHAT and FQNNGV. The CDR3 is 17 amino acids. J lost 5 bases, V lost 0 bases, and 8 bases had no gene match.

This clonotype has only a few counts. The rearrangement uses TRBV3-1 and TRBJ1-1; a weak D match, TRBD1 (6 bases). Trimming removed 6 bases at V and 4 bases at J, with 18 bases between. Germline-derived CDR1 and CDR2 are LGHDT and YNNKEL (reference sequence). CDR3 length equals 15 residues. The CDR3 region has the DNA TGTGCCAGCAGACGACTGGACAGCAGACCCACTGAAGCTTTCTTT. It specifies CASRRLDSRPTEAFF.

At least ten counts were recorded for this clonotype. J is TRBJ2-1 and V is TRBV20-1; D unresolved. With 6 bases removed from V and 5 bases from J, the gap between germline ends came to 5 bases. CDR1 and CDR2 (germline): DFQATT, SNEGSKA (reference sequence). This CDR3 comprises 10 residues. The CDR3 nucleotides are TGCAGTGCCAAGAACAATGAGCAGTTCTTC. Protein product: CSAKNNEQFF.

This clonotype was observed at least ten times. The V gene is TRBV10-3, the J gene TRBJ2-3; perhaps TRBD1 as D (6 bases). CDR1 and CDR2 from the germline V gene are ENHRY and SYGVKD. The CDR3 is made up of 14 amino acids. The V end was cut by 7 bases, the J end by 3 bases, with 14 bases between. CDR3 region: CAINRGTTTDTQYF. As DNA, the CDR3 is TGTGCCATCAATAGGGGGACCACTACAGATACGCAGTATTTT.

At least ten counts were recorded for this clonotype. The chain is built from TRBV9 and TRBJ2-2; 8 bases map to TRBD2. The germline V gene has CDR1 SGDLS and CDR2 YYNGEE. CDR3 size: 18 residues. The trim removed 5 bases at V and 2 bases at J, leaving 14 bases unmatched. The CDR3 loop reads CASSLSARTSSNTGELFF. The CDR3 DNA reads TGTGCCAGCAGTCTCTCTGCCCGGACTAGCTCCAACACCGGGGAGCTGTTTTTT.

This clonotype showed up many times. The chain recombines TRBV12-3 or TRBV12-4 with TRBJ1-4; D gene unclear. The CDR3 is made up of 11 amino acids. The V end was cut by 5 bases, the J end by 8 bases, with 6 bases between. Here the CDR3 reads CASSRMEKLFF. CDR3 DNA: TGTGCCAGCAGTCGAATGGAAAAACTGTTTTTT.

The chain employs TRBV27 and TRBJ2-5; D might be TRBD1 (5 bases). Trimming pared 5 bases from V and 3 bases from J, leaving 19 bases between. CDR1 MNHEY and CDR2 SMNVEV come from the germline V gene (reference sequence). This CDR3 has 16 amino acids. CDR3 coding DNA: TGTGCCAGCAGTCCCTGGACAAACAATGACAAAGAGACCCAGTACTTC. It yields the protein CASSPWTNNDKETQYF.

The table lists this clonotype with a few counts. The genes are TRBV4-2 and TRBJ1-2, with unresolved D. The germline V gene has CDR1 LGHNA and CDR2 YNFKEQ. V was shortened by 1 base and J by 6 bases, with 6 bases between the two germline ends. The CDR3 is 12 amino acids. CDR3: CASSQVGNGYTF. CDR3 coding DNA: TGTGCCAGCAGCCAAGTAGGGAATGGCTACACCTTC.

This clonotype appeared a few times. This rearrangement joins TRBV6-1 to TRBJ2-7; no firm D call. Germline lookup yields CDR1 MNHNS and CDR2 SASEGT. This CDR3 has 16 amino acids. Trimming stripped 1 base from V and 0 bases from J, with 13 bases between. The DNA for the CDR3 is TGTGCCAGCAGTGAAGGTTTAGGTCTCAACTCCTACGAGCAGTACGTC. As protein: CASSEGLGLNSYEQYV.

This clonotype came up many times. The rearrangement links TRBV4-2 to TRBJ2-2; the D is unclear. V was trimmed by 8 bases and J by 0 bases, leaving 13 bases between them. CDR1 and CDR2 (germline): LGHNA, YNFKEQ. This CDR3 comprises 15 residues. The CDR3 loop is CASGLEPANTGELFF. The CDR3 bases are TGTGCCAGCGGTCTTGAACCCGCGAACACCGGGGAGCTGTTTTTT.

This clonotype was seen at least ten times. The gene calls are TRBV12-3 or TRBV12-4 and TRBJ2-2; D is unresolved. The CDR3 runs to 15 residues. Trimming removed 3 bases from V and 4 bases from J, with 12 bases in between. This CDR3 is CASSLGGAPTGELFF. CDR3 DNA: TGTGCCAGCAGTTTGGGCGGAGCGCCCACCGGGGAGCTGTTTTTT.

The chain employs TRBV27 and TRBJ1-1, with D possibly TRBD1 on 6 matching bases. Germline CDR1 is MNHEY and CDR2 is SMNVEV (reference sequence). V shed 5 bases and J shed 0 bases, with 13 bases lying between them. There are 15 residues in the CDR3. Written as DNA, the CDR3 is TGTGCCAGCAGTGGCCTGGGACACCTGAACACTGAAGCTTTCTTT. Its translation: CASSGLGHLNTEAFF.

This clonotype has only a few counts. The V gene is TRBV11-2, the J gene TRBJ2-3; TRBD1 agrees at 11 bases. CDR1 is SGHAT, CDR2 FQNNGV, per germline. The CDR3 sequence is 17 residues long. V dropped 1 base and J dropped 4; count of bases not matched to a gene: 7. This CDR3 reads CASSLVSRTGGADTQYF. CDR3 coding DNA: TGTGCCAGCAGCTTAGTTTCTCGGACAGGGGGCGCAGATACGCAGTATTTT.